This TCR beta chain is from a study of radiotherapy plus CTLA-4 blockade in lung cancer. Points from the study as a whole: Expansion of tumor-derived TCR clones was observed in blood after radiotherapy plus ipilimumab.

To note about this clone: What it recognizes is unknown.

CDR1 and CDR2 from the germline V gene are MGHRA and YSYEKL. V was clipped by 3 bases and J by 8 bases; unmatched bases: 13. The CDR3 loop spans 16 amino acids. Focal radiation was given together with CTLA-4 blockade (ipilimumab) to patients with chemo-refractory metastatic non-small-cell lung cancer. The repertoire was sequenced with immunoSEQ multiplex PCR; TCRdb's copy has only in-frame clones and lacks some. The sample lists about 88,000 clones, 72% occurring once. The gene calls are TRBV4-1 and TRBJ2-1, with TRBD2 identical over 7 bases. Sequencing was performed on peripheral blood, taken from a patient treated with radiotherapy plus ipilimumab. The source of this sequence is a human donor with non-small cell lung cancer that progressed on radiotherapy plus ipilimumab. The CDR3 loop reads CASSHSVAAGADEQFF. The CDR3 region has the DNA TGCGCCAGCAGCCATTCGGTGGCGGCGGGAGCCGATGAGCAGTTCTTC.